This TCR beta chain appears in the sequencing data of a study of blood T cell repertoires in COVID-19. The wider study: Samples representing acute and convalescent COVID-19 were sourced from the United States, Italy and Spain. T cells, B-cell-depleted T cells, or PBMCs provided the cDNA or gDNA that served as material.

Methods used by the authors: Amplification with reference gene primers provided the estimates of nucleated cell counts. Data came from immunoSEQ multiplex PCR; TCRdb stores just in-frame clones and leaves some out. V and J calls and clone size follow that table, whereas D and trimming were derived from the DNA. The sample records 55,000 to 70,000 clones, roughly 82% being singletons. The clonotype comes from a woman aged 55-70 years with acute or convalescent COVID-19. The sample consisted of peripheral blood.

The CDR3 region has the DNA TGTGCCACCAGTGCTCCGGGACAAAATCAGCCCCAGCATTTT. Protein sequence: CATSAPGQNQPQHF. V is TRBV24-1 and J is TRBJ1-5, with D possibly being TRBD1 (6 bases). Per the germline V gene, CDR1 is KGHDR and CDR2 is SFDVKD. Trimming removed 5 bases at V and 4 bases at J, with 11 bases between. This CDR3 contains 14 residues.